Included here is one TCR beta chain sequence, with context. What it binds is unknown. The CDR3 totals 13 residues. Trimming stripped 6 bases from V and 0 bases from J, with 6 bases between. The germline V gene encodes CDR1 SQVTM and CDR2 ANQGSEA. Blood was drawn at first hyperthyroidism diagnosis, before any ophthalmopathy symptoms. PBMCs were derived from 10 ml fresh peripheral blood. The data belong to a study of T cells in Graves' hyperthyroidism and ophthalmopathy. Study-level findings and limits: The model's output predicted ophthalmopathy at a median of 6.5 months prior to onset.

Amplified TCR beta CDR3 regions came from RNA transcripts. With the HTBI primer set, the TCR CDR3 went through a first round of RT-PCR. TCRdb recomputed calls from the multiplex PCR reads with MiXCR, one row per CDR3 protein. This sample carries more than 550,000 distinct CDR3 sequences, over 15% of them seen once, and the ten largest clones take 15% to 20%. The sequenced sample consisted of blood. The chain recombines TRBV29-1 with TRBJ2-6; no clear D. The source is a woman in her 50s with Graves' hyperthyroidism that later progressed to Graves' ophthalmopathy. The CDR3 is CSVDGSGANVLTF. CDR3 in DNA: TGCAGCGTCGACGGCTCTGGGGCCAACGTCCTGACTTTC.